Below, 10 T cell receptor beta chains from the same sample are listed, as sequenced in a study of T cells after yellow fever vaccination. Via MiXCR, TCRdb re-called the 5' RACE reads, giving one row per CDR3 protein. The data contain 250,000 or so distinct CDR3 sequences, more than 3.5% of them seen just once; the ten biggest clones take up about 19%. The sample consisted of PBMCs, taken 15 days after the yellow fever booster vaccination. The receptor source for this set is a man younger than 35 who received the YFV17D yellow fever vaccine.

This clonotype occurred a few times. The rearrangement uses TRBV5-4 and TRBJ2-1, with D tentatively TRBD2 (6 bases). Germline CDR1 SGHNT, CDR2 YYREEE (reference sequence). The V end lost 4 bases, the J end lost 0 bases, and 11 bases lay between the germline ends. This CDR3 comprises 15 residues. CDR3 region: CASSPRTNSYNEQFF. DNA for the CDR3: TGTGCCAGCAGCCCCCGGACTAACTCCTACAATGAGCAGTTCTTC. The whole variable domain, filled in from reference TRBV5-4 and TRBJ2-1, reads ETGVTQSPTHLIKTRGQQVTLRCSSQSGHNTVSWYQQALGQGPQFIFQYYREEENGRGNFPPRFSGLQFPNYSSELNVNALELDDSALYLCASSPRTNSYNEQFFGPGTRLTVL.

This clonotype appeared many times. V and J are TRBV7-9 and TRBJ1-1; no definite D call. The V gene's germline CDR1 is SEHNR and CDR2 FQNEAQ (reference sequence). This CDR3 is built from 12 residues. Trimming took off 3 bases at V and 5 bases at J, with 7 bases between the two ends. The CDR3 sequence is CASSFSATEAFF. The CDR3 coding sequence is TGTGCCAGCAGCTTCAGTGCGACTGAAGCTTTCTTT.

This clonotype was counted only a few times. The chain links TRBV5-4 to TRBJ1-3, with 7 bases matching TRBD1. The length of the CDR3 is 17 residues. Trimming cost V 4 bases and J 6 bases; bases outside gene matches: 16. CDR1 SGHNT and CDR2 YYREEE come from the germline V gene (reference sequence). The CDR3 nucleotides read TGTGCCAGCAGCCGGCAGACCCGGTGGGACAGCGAAAACACCATATATTTT. Encoded protein: CASSRQTRWDSENTIYF. The variable domain in full, with the rest retrieved from reference TRBV5-4 and TRBJ1-3, is ETGVTQSPTHLIKTRGQQVTLRCSSQSGHNTVSWYQQALGQGPQFIFQYYREEENGRGNFPPRFSGLQFPNYSSELNVNALELDDSALYLCASSRQTRWDSENTIYFGEGSWLTVV.

This clonotype came up many times. The gene calls are TRBV5-6 and TRBJ2-2; 9 bases agree with TRBD1. The CDR3 has 15 residues. V lost 4 bases, J lost 7 bases, and 8 bases stayed unmatched. Germline assignment: CDR1 SGHDT and CDR2 YYEEEE. CDR3 bases: TGTGCCAGCAGCAAAGACAGGGGGAACGGCGGGGAGCTGTTTTTT. Protein sequence: CASSKDRGNGGELFF.

Ten or more counts support this clonotype. The chain recombines TRBV4-2 with TRBJ1-1; possibly TRBD1 for D (5 bases). Trimming shortened V by 2 bases and J by 6 bases, and 13 bases separated the two germline ends. Germline V gene data show CDR1 as LGHNA and CDR2 as YNFKEQ. The CDR3 consists of 14 residues. CDR3 amino acids: CASSQLEGLPEAFF. CDR3 in DNA: TGTGCCAGCAGCCAACTCGAGGGGTTACCTGAAGCTTTCTTT.

This clonotype was counted many times. The chain uses TRBV5-4 and TRBJ2-7; D is ambiguous. CDR1 and CDR2 from the germline V gene are SGHNT and YYREEE (reference sequence). This CDR3 spans 14 amino acids. V was cut by 1 base and J by 2 bases, with 10 bases left in between. The CDR3 loop is CASSLKADAYEQYF. The CDR3 DNA sequence: TGTGCCAGCAGCTTGAAGGCGGACGCCTACGAGCAGTACTTC.

This clonotype was seen ten or more times. V is TRBV7-9 and J is TRBJ2-7; D uncertain. The CDR3 runs to 14 residues. The germline gives CDR1 SEHNR, CDR2 FQNEAQ (reference sequence). Between the trimmed V and J ends, which lost 5 bases and 3 bases, there was a span of 14 bases. Here the CDR3 reads CASSPLGRGYEQYF. The CDR3 DNA is TGTGCCAGCAGCCCGCTCGGCAGAGGCTACGAGCAGTACTTC.

This clonotype was observed at least ten times. The rearrangement links TRBV12-3 or TRBV12-4 to TRBJ2-5, with TRBD1 as a possible D gene (6 bases). V shed 4 bases and J shed 0 bases, with 9 bases lying between them. The CDR3 is made up of 14 amino acids. CDR3 protein: CASSWGLYQETQYF. CDR3 nucleotide sequence: TGTGCCAGCAGTTGGGGGCTATACCAAGAGACCCAGTACTTC.

This clonotype was detected ten times or more. V is TRBV11-2 and J is TRBJ1-5; perhaps TRBD1 as D (5 bases). The CDR3 contains 15 residues. Germline V CDR1 and CDR2: SGHAT, FQNNGV. Trimming pared 5 bases from V and 0 bases from J, leaving 11 bases between. For the CDR3, the DNA is TGTGCCAGCAGCCACGGCAGGGATAGCAATCAGCCCCAGCATTTT. Translation gives CASSHGRDSNQPQHF.

This clonotype has at least ten counts. The chain has TRBV20-1 and TRBJ2-7, with 7 bases identical to TRBD2. The CDR3 loop spans 14 amino acids. The junction had 10 bases not matched to a gene; V was cut back by 3 bases and J by 5 bases. The germline V gene has CDR1 DFQATT and CDR2 SNEGSKA (reference sequence). For the CDR3, the DNA is TGCAGTGCTAGGGCGGCTAGCGGCTTCAACGAGCAGTACGTC. Amino acid sequence: CSARAASGFNEQYV.